This entry is about one T cell receptor beta chain. Its target is unknown. CD45RO negativity and positive selection for CCR7 defined naive CD8 cells, a population that excluded terminally differentiated effector memory CD45RA+ cells. The data originate from a study of shared clonotypes between healthy human individuals. Study-wide results and caveats: In general, naive subsets displayed greater estimated richness than memory subsets did. Four donors had roughly 5% of their naive CD4 clonotypes in common. At large depth, rarefaction still showed sorted-subset sequencing to be incomplete.

Assay: immunoSEQ multiplex PCR; the TCRdb copy retains only in-frame clones and omits some. The sample includes 2 million to 2.5 million clones, about 95% of them seen just once. The sample was naive CD8+ T cells sorted from blood. The clonotype was recovered from a man aged 18 to 30 in good health.

CDR3 nucleotide sequence: TGTGCCAGCAGCTTTGACAGGGCTGGCTACACCTTC. Translated: CASSFDRAGYTF. This chain uses TRBV11-2 with TRBJ1-2, with 7 bases matching TRBD1. The CDR3 covers 12 residues. V was pared by 3 bases and J by 7 bases, with 2 bases of the junction left unmatched. Germline lookup yields CDR1 SGHAT and CDR2 FQNNGV.